Listed below are T cell receptor beta chains from one sample, sequenced in a study of control samples from healthy donors and cancer patients. Some clones are missing from TCRdb's copy, which holds only in-frame ones; the method was immunoSEQ multiplex PCR. The repertoire consists of 75,000 to 95,000 clones, with around 84% occurring once and the leading ten covering 38%. Sequencing was carried out using PBMCs. The receptors derive from a man aged 70-80 years with lung cancer. The CDR3 runs from the conserved cysteine through the conserved F or W. D genes are given only for firm matches. Clone size is given for some rows only: seen once, a few or many times, or a class if the clone is expanded.

DNA	CDR3	D	J	size	V
TGTGCCAGTGTTATCGGCGGCCGGATTTTGGGCACAGATACGCAGTATTTT	CASVIGGRILGTDTQYF	.	TRBJ2-3	.	TRBV28
TGTGCCACCAGCAGACCTTGGGGGTACGAGCAGTACTTC	CATSRPWGYEQYF	.	TRBJ2-7	once	TRBV15
TGTGCCAGCAGCAATACCGGGGGGCTCTCCTACAATGAGCAGTTCTTC	CASSNTGGLSYNEQFF	.	TRBJ2-1	.	TRBV7-9
TGCAGCGTTGATAGGGGGCGGACCACAGATACGCAGTATTTT	CSVDRGRTTDTQYF	TRBD1	TRBJ2-3	.	TRBV29-1
TGTGCCAGCAGTAGGGGACAGCCAAGCTCCTACGAGCAGTACTTC	CASSRGQPSSYEQYF	TRBD1	TRBJ2-7	.	TRBV2
TGTGCCAGCAGCCCGGACAGGGTTCGTGCTGAAGCTTTCTTT	CASSPDRVRAEAFF	TRBD1	TRBJ1-1	.	TRBV6-2/TRBV6-3
TGTGCCACCAGCGGGCCCAATAGCGGGGGCGTTCCTATTCTTCAAGAGACCCAGTACTTC	CATSGPNSGGVPILQETQYF	TRBD2	TRBJ2-5	.	TRBV15
TGTGCCAGCAGCGGGGGGGCTACGAAGACCCAGTACTTC	CASSGGATKTQYF	TRBD2	TRBJ2-5	.	TRBV2
TGTGCCAGTAGACGGAACTATGGCTACACCTTC	CASRRNYGYTF	.	TRBJ1-2	.	TRBV19
TGTGCCAGCAGAGAAGAGGAATCCTATGGCTACACCTTC	CASREEESYGYTF	.	TRBJ1-2	.	TRBV25-1
TGTGCCAGCAGTTTATTTGGGGATCCGGGCTACACCTTC	CASSLFGDPGYTF	.	TRBJ1-2	.	TRBV12-3/TRBV12-4
TGTGCCAGCAGTCCTTATTTGGGCGAGCAGTACTTC	CASSPYLGEQYF	.	TRBJ2-7	.	TRBV12-3/TRBV12-4
TGTGCCAGCAGGCGTATAGGGGCAGGGGCCAAAAACATTCAGTACTTC	CASRRIGAGAKNIQYF	.	TRBJ2-4	.	TRBV2
TGTGCCGGAATGGGAGGGGGCACTGAAGCTTTCTTT	CAGMGGGTEAFF	.	TRBJ1-1	many	TRBV2
TGTGCCAGCAGTCCCCGACCCCCGAGGACCAATGAGCAGTTCTTC	CASSPRPPRTNEQFF	.	TRBJ2-1	.	TRBV6-5
TGTGCCAGCAGCCAAGCCGGGACTCCTAATCAGCCCCAGCATTTT	CASSQAGTPNQPQHF	.	TRBJ1-5	.	TRBV3-1/TRBV3-2
TGTGCCAGTAGTCTGACTAGCGGAGGGTTATCCTACAATGAGCAGTTCTTC	CASSLTSGGLSYNEQFF	TRBD2	TRBJ2-1	.	TRBV19
TGTGCCAGCAGCCAGGAGTGGAGGGCGAACTATGGCTACACCTTC	CASSQEWRANYGYTF	.	TRBJ1-2	few	TRBV3-1/TRBV3-2
TGTGCCAGCAGTCAGACAGGGGGGAATGAAAAACTGTTTTTT	CASSQTGGNEKLFF	TRBD1	TRBJ1-4	.	TRBV28
TGTGCCAGCAGCCGCCATCAGGTAGGGGGCCCTGTAGCCGATCAGCCCCAGCATTTT	CASSRHQVGGPVADQPQHF	TRBD1	TRBJ1-5	.	TRBV4-2
TGTGCCAGCACCACCGAGGGGAGCTCCTACAATGAGCAGTTCTTC	CASTTEGSSYNEQFF	.	TRBJ2-1	.	TRBV9
TGTGCCAGCAGCCGGACCTACGAGCAGTACTTC	CASSRTYEQYF	.	TRBJ2-7	.	TRBV6-2/TRBV6-3
TGTGCCAGCAGCTTAGTGGTGTCTAACTATGGCTACACCTTC	CASSLVVSNYGYTF	.	TRBJ1-2	.	TRBV7-9
TGTGCCAGCAGCTCACAAGGTAGAAATGAAGCTTTCTTT	CASSSQGRNEAFF	.	TRBJ1-1	once	TRBV7-3
TGCGCCAGCAGCTTGGGTCCGGGACAGGGAAACAATGAGCAGTTCTTC	CASSLGPGQGNNEQFF	TRBD1	TRBJ2-1	.	TRBV5-1
TGCGCCAGCAGTGTTGGGACTAGCTTCTCGCAGTATTTT	CASSVGTSFSQYF	TRBD2	TRBJ2-3	.	TRBV10-1
TGTGCCAGCAGTAGGACGAGTCAAGAGACCCAGTACTTC	CASSRTSQETQYF	.	TRBJ2-5	.	TRBV9
TGTGCCAGCAGTTCGTCGCAATACGAGCAGTACTTC	CASSSSQYEQYF	.	TRBJ2-7	.	TRBV28
TGTGCCAGCAGGCGTACAGGGGCGGAGAACACTGAAGCTTTCTTT	CASRRTGAENTEAFF	TRBD1	TRBJ1-1	.	TRBV6-6
TGCGCCAGCAGCTTAAAAACAGGGGCCCGGGGGAATGAAAAACTGTTTTTT	CASSLKTGARGNEKLFF	TRBD1	TRBJ1-4	few	TRBV5-1
TGTGCCAGATTGGGCCACACCGGGGAGCTGTTTTTT	CARLGHTGELFF	.	TRBJ2-2	once	TRBV7-3
TGCGCCAGCAGCCAGACCGCGAGCGGGGGGGCAGGAGATACGCAGTATTTT	CASSQTASGGAGDTQYF	TRBD2	TRBJ2-3	.	TRBV5-1
TGTGCCAGCAGCCCGGGCGGCTACGAGCAGTACTTC	CASSPGGYEQYF	.	TRBJ2-7	.	TRBV6-2/TRBV6-3
TGTGCCAGCACCAGAGGAGCGGGGGGGGACAATGAGCAGTTCTTC	CASTRGAGGDNEQFF	TRBD2	TRBJ2-1	.	TRBV6-5
TGTGCCTGGAGCCGACTAGCGGGGGGGCCCGGGGAGCTGTTTTTT	CAWSRLAGGPGELFF	TRBD2	TRBJ2-2	.	TRBV30
TGTGCCAGCAGCACCGGGACAGGGGGCGCGGGGAACTATGGCTACACCTTC	CASSTGTGGAGNYGYTF	TRBD1	TRBJ1-2	.	TRBV6-2/TRBV6-3
TGTGCCAGCAGCTTAAGGGCGACGCTGAACACTGAAGCTTTCTTT	CASSLRATLNTEAFF	.	TRBJ1-1	.	TRBV7-9
TGTGCCAGCAGCCGAGACAGGGTTCGATCCTACGAGCAGTACTTC	CASSRDRVRSYEQYF	TRBD1	TRBJ2-7	.	TRBV6-2/TRBV6-3
TGTGCCAGCAGCTACGCGGGCGTTGGCTACACCTTC	CASSYAGVGYTF	.	TRBJ1-2	.	TRBV9
TGTGCCAGCAGAGGGGATCTAGGTGGGGGTGAAGCTTTCTTT	CASRGDLGGGEAFF	.	TRBJ1-1	.	TRBV5-6
TGTGCCAGCAGTCAAATGGACTCATGGGGCAGGGAGACCCAGTACTTC	CASSQMDSWGRETQYF	.	TRBJ2-5	.	TRBV25-1
TGTGCCAGTACTAGGGCAGCTGCCAAAAACATTCAGTACTTC	CASTRAAAKNIQYF	.	TRBJ2-4	once	TRBV19
TGTGCCAGCAGCAGCACCCAGCGGGGCGCCTACAATGAGCAGTTCTTC	CASSSTQRGAYNEQFF	TRBD2	TRBJ2-1	.	TRBV7-6
TGCGCCAGCAGCTTCGTGGTGGACACCGGGGAGCTGTTTTTT	CASSFVVDTGELFF	.	TRBJ2-2	.	TRBV5-1
TGCGCCAGCAGCTTTGGTGGTAGCAATCAGCCCCAGCATTTT	CASSFGGSNQPQHF	.	TRBJ1-5	.	TRBV5-1
TGCGCCAGCAGCTCCGACGGGGGGTCCTCGAATGAGCAGTTCTTC	CASSSDGGSSNEQFF	TRBD2	TRBJ2-1	.	TRBV5-1
TGTGCCAGCTCGCTCCGGGGCAGGTATGAAAAACTGTTTTTT	CASSLRGRYEKLFF	.	TRBJ1-4	.	TRBV27
TGTGCCAGCAGTCCAGGGGGGCGCACCGGGGAGCTGTTTTTT	CASSPGGRTGELFF	.	TRBJ2-2	.	TRBV7-3
TGTGCCAGCAGTTACTCGAGGATGAGAGAGCAGTTCTTC	CASSYSRMREQFF	.	TRBJ2-1	.	TRBV6-5
TGTGCCAGCAGCCTATCCCTAAACATTCAGTACTTC	CASSLSLNIQYF	.	TRBJ2-4	once	TRBV11-2
TGTGCCAGCAGTGAACCCCTTCGGGGAAACACCATATATTTT	CASSEPLRGNTIYF	.	TRBJ1-3	.	TRBV6-1
TGTGCCAGCAGCTTAGGTAGGTTGCGGGGGGCTTCCAATGAGCAGTTCTTC	CASSLGRLRGASNEQFF	TRBD2	TRBJ2-1	.	TRBV7-2
TGCGCCAGCAGCTCAAACCAAGGACAGGGGCGTGAAGCTTTCTTT	CASSSNQGQGREAFF	TRBD1	TRBJ1-1	.	TRBV5-1
TGCGCCAGCAGCCAGATAGCACATACACAGGGGGCCGACGAGCAGTACTTC	CASSQIAHTQGADEQYF	TRBD1	TRBJ2-7	.	TRBV5-1
TGTGCCAGCAGTGAATATATAGCGGGCTCGACAGAAAAACTGTTTTTT	CASSEYIAGSTEKLFF	.	TRBJ1-4	.	TRBV25-1
TGTGCCAGCAAGTCCCGGGACAGGCTCAGCTCCTACGAGCAGTACTTC	CASKSRDRLSSYEQYF	TRBD1	TRBJ2-7	few	TRBV6-4
TGCAGCGGAGCCAGGGGACGTTCAAACACTGAAGCTTTCTTT	CSGARGRSNTEAFF	.	TRBJ1-1	.	TRBV29-1
TGTGCCAGCCAGAGGAGGGACAGGGAATCAGCTTTCTTT	CASQRRDRESAFF	TRBD1	TRBJ1-1	.	TRBV19
TGTGCCAGCAGCCAAGGGGGCAGTGGCTACACCTTC	CASSQGGSGYTF	.	TRBJ1-2	.	TRBV3-1/TRBV3-2